This T cell receptor beta chain derives from a study of response to subunit inactivated influenza vaccine. One entry per CDR3 protein, called by TCRdb with MiXCR from the RT-PCR reads. The data contain hundreds of thousands of distinct CDR3 sequences, around 14% of them seen just once; the ten biggest clones take up 9.5% to 13%. Comments on this clonotype: The antigen remains undetermined.

Germline V gene sequence: CDR1 DFQATT, CDR2 SNEGSKA (reference sequence). This CDR3 spans 14 amino acids. The trim removed 5 bases at V and 6 bases at J, leaving 8 bases unmatched. Study results and limitations: Each seasonal flu vaccination may recruit only limited new T cells, authors suggested.

The sequence came from a man between 45 and 60 years old who received an inactivated influenza vaccine. The chain links TRBV20-1 to TRBJ1-5; 9 bases agree with TRBD1. This specimen consisted of PBMCs from blood, obtained 12 days after vaccination. CDR3 nucleotides: TGCAGTGCTGTTACAGGGGGCTCCGGTCAGCCCCAGCATTTT. Protein: CSAVTGGSGQPQHF.